Listed below are T cell receptor beta chains from one sample, sequenced in a study of blood T cell repertoires in COVID-19. The assay was immunoSEQ multiplex PCR, and TCRdb's table has in-frame clones only and misses some. The sample carries under 300,000 clones, approximately 90% recorded once. The sequencing input was peripheral blood. The receptor set was obtained from a woman aged 35 to 49 who had recovered from COVID-19. The CDR3 runs from the conserved cysteine through the conserved F or W. The D gene is left open where the match is weak. The size field is filled for only some rows; it gives once, few, many or a size class.

>TRBV2|TRBJ1-2|-|-
TGTGCCAGCAGTCGTATTAATGGCTACACCTTC
CASSRINGYTF
>TRBV9|TRBJ2-7|-|-
TGTGCCAGCAGCGTAGATTCTGCAGGGGGGTACGAGCAGTACTTC
CASSVDSAGGYEQYF
>TRBV5-6|TRBJ1-6|-|TRBD1
TGTGCCAGCAGCTTGAGCACAGGGGGGAACTCACCCCTCCACTTT
CASSLSTGGNSPLHF
>TRBV7-3|TRBJ2-1|-|TRBD2
TGTGCCAGCAGCTTGAGCGGGGGGGCCTCGAATGAGCAGTTCTTC
CASSLSGGASNEQFF
>TRBV3-1/TRBV3-2|TRBJ1-1|-|TRBD1
TGTGCCAGCAGTTCGGGACAGAGTAACACTGAAGCTTTCTTT
CASSSGQSNTEAFF
>TRBV7-9|TRBJ2-7|-|TRBD1
TGTGCCAGCAGCTTAGAGGACAGGGGCGACTCCTACGAGCAGTACTTC
CASSLEDRGDSYEQYF
>TRBV7-3|TRBJ2-7|-|TRBD1
TGTGCCAGCAGCGTCTCAGGGGGCGGGGACGAGCAGTACTTC
CASSVSGGGDEQYF
>TRBV7-3|TRBJ2-5|-|TRBD2
TGTGCCAGCAGCCCTACGGGGGGGGAGACCCAGTACTTC
CASSPTGGETQYF
>TRBV28|TRBJ2-3|-|-
TGTGCCAGCACTTCCGCCTCGGCAGATACGCAGTATTTT
CASTSASADTQYF
>TRBV6-2/TRBV6-3|TRBJ2-1|once|TRBD2
TGTGCCAGCAGTTACTGGACTAGCGGGAGTGTACGCTCCTACAATGAGCAGTTCTTC
CASSYWTSGSVRSYNEQFF
>TRBV19|TRBJ2-1|-|-
TGTGCCAGTAGTACGGACCACAGGCTTGAGGAGCAGTTCTTC
CASSTDHRLEEQFF
>TRBV6-2/TRBV6-3|TRBJ2-7|once|TRBD2
TGTGCCACCAGCTTAAGAATTTCAGGGACTAGCGGCTACGAGCAGTACTTC
CATSLRISGTSGYEQYF
>TRBV5-5|TRBJ1-2|-|-
TGTGCCAGCAGTGAGCGGACCTCCAATGGCTACACCTTC
CASSERTSNGYTF
>TRBV19|TRBJ1-4|-|-
TGTGCCAGTAGCTCGACAGGAATTAATGAAAAACTGTTTTTT
CASSSTGINEKLFF
>TRBV27|TRBJ2-2|-|-
TGTGCCAGCACCCCGTTCGGGAACACCGGGGAGCTGTTTTTT
CASTPFGNTGELFF
>TRBV25-1|TRBJ2-7|-|-
TGTGCCAGCAGTCCTAATGGGGGGAGGACGGTGTTGTACTTC
CASSPNGGRTVLYF